These 22 T cell receptor beta chains originate from one sample sequenced in a study of T cells in Graves' hyperthyroidism and ophthalmopathy. Researchers amplified the TCR beta CDR3 regions from RNA transcripts. The HTBI primer set was used in a first-round RT-PCR of the TCR CDR3. MiXCR, run by TCRdb on the multiplex PCR reads, gives a single entry per CDR3 protein. Of approximately 430,000 distinct CDR3 sequences listed, approximately 14% are singletons. The sample consisted of blood. The receptors derive from a woman under 30 with Graves' hyperthyroidism.

This chain uses TRBV19 with TRBJ2-1; D is uncertain. Trimming removed 1 base at V and 5 bases at J, with 15 bases between. The germline CDR1 and CDR2 sequences are LNHDA and SQIVND (reference sequence). The CDR3 runs 16 residues. The CDR3 DNA follows: TGTGCCAGTAGTATAGTGCGTAGGCAGATCAACAATGAGCAGTTCTTC. Translating it yields CASSIVRRQINNEQFF.

At least ten counts were recorded for this clonotype. V and J are TRBV18 and TRBJ1-6; weak D call: TRBD1 (5 bases). The CDR3 loop spans 14 amino acids. CDR1 and CDR2 (germline): KGHSH, LQKENI. V gave up 5 bases and J gave up 7 bases, with 12 bases separating them. The CDR3 loop is CASSEGTENSPLHF. The CDR3 region has the DNA TGTGCCAGCTCAGAAGGGACGGAAAATTCACCCCTCCACTTT.

This clonotype was observed at least ten times. The rearrangement uses TRBV5-1 and TRBJ2-3, with a weak D call TRBD1 (7 bases). Germline values: CDR1 SGHRS, CDR2 YFSETQ. Deletions cut 4 bases from V and 2 bases from J, with 20 bases between. There are 17 residues in the CDR3. The CDR3 DNA follows: TGCGCCAGCAGCCCGGGAGTGGGGACAGCATCCACAGATACGCAGTATTTT. Its protein product is CASSPGVGTASTDTQYF.

This chain links TRBV7-8 with TRBJ1-3, with 7 bases matching TRBD1. V shed 4 bases, J shed 4 bases, and the junction held 10 bases outside the gene matches. The germline V gene has CDR1 SGHVS and CDR2 FQNEAQ. This CDR3 is built from 16 residues. CDR3 DNA sequence: TGTGCCAGCAGCTCGACAAAGGGGGCTGCGGGAAACACCATATATTTT. Its translation is CASSSTKGAAGNTIYF.

The chain uses TRBV25-1 and TRBJ1-2; D is unclear. V was clipped by 0 bases and J by 8 bases, with 7 bases between them. The V gene's germline CDR1 is MGHDK and CDR2 SYGVNS. The CDR3 sequence is 12 residues long. CDR3 in amino acids: CASSEYSGGYTF. The CDR3 nucleotides read TGTGCCAGCAGTGAATATTCCGGGGGCTACACCTTC.

This clonotype showed up just a few times. The CDR3 loop is CASSSLQGRIYEQYF. CDR3 bases: TGTGCCAGCAGCTCTTTACAGGGGCGAATCTACGAGCAGTACTTC. This sequence joins TRBV11-2 and TRBJ2-7, with 7 bases lining up with TRBD1. The CDR3 has 15 residues. V dropped 4 bases and J dropped 3; count of bases not matched to a gene: 9. Germline CDR1 reads SGHAT; CDR2 reads FQNNGV.

The chain combines TRBV12-3 or TRBV12-4 with TRBJ2-5, with 8 bases lining up with TRBD2. The CDR3 has 13 amino acids. Germline trimming cut 3 bases from V and 7 bases from J; bases unmatched to any gene: 4. This chain's CDR3 is CASSFGGGRTQYF. The DNA of the CDR3 is TGTGCCAGCAGTTTCGGCGGGGGGAGGACCCAGTACTTC.

There are many counts of this clonotype. The CDR3 nucleotides are TGTGCCAGCAGCGCCCCGGGGCGGGAGCAGTACTTC. Translating gives CASSAPGREQYF. V and J are TRBV12-3 or TRBV12-4 and TRBJ2-7, with D possibly called TRBD1 or TRBD2 (5 bases each). The CDR3 contains 12 residues. Trimming pared 6 bases from V and 7 bases from J, leaving 13 bases between.

This clonotype was seen a handful of times. This chain links TRBV5-1 with TRBJ2-7; 14 bases agree with TRBD2. CDR1 SGHRS and CDR2 YFSETQ come from the germline V gene. V dropped 4 bases and J dropped 5; count of bases not matched to a gene: 14. The CDR3 loop spans 18 amino acids. The CDR3 loop reads CASSPDSGTSGSGNEQYF. Written as DNA, the CDR3 is TGCGCCAGCAGCCCCGACTCCGGGACTAGCGGGAGCGGAAACGAGCAGTACTTC.

The chain carries TRBV6-1 and TRBJ2-1, with D possibly being TRBD1 or TRBD2 (6 bases each). The CDR3 has 13 amino acids. V shed 4 bases and J shed 7 bases, with 11 bases lying between them. The V gene's germline CDR1 is MNHNS and CDR2 SASEGT. The CDR3 sequence: CASSAQGGNEQFF. The DNA for the CDR3 is TGTGCCAGCAGTGCACAGGGAGGAAATGAGCAGTTCTTC.

The CDR3 nucleotides are TGTGCCAGTAGTATTAAGACTAGCGGGAGAAAGGATGAGCAGTTCTTC. This gives the protein CASSIKTSGRKDEQFF. The chain joins TRBV19 to TRBJ2-1, with 12 positions matching TRBD2. Germline V gene lookup returns CDR1 LNHDA and CDR2 SQIVND (reference sequence). The CDR3 sequence is 16 residues long. Trimming at V came to 3 bases and at J to 8 bases, leaving 8 bases not matched to a gene.

This clonotype has ten or more counts. The chain uses TRBV7-2 and TRBJ1-5; TRBD1 matches at 7 bases. CDR3 length: 15 amino acids. The V and J ends lost 5 bases and 5 bases, in that order; junction bases with no gene match: 9. From germline, CDR1 is SGHTA and CDR2 FQGNSA. CDR3 amino acids: CASSIRTGGDQPQHF. DNA of the CDR3: TGTGCCAGCAGCATTAGGACAGGAGGAGATCAGCCCCAGCATTTT. Full variable domain (outside the CDR3, taken from reference TRBV7-2 and TRBJ1-5): GAGVSQSPSNKVTEKGKDVELRCDPISGHTALYWYRQSLGQGLEFLIYFQGNSAPDKSGLPSDRFSAERTGGSVSTLTIQRTQQEDSAVYLCASSIRTGGDQPQHFGDGTRLSIL.

The CDR3 protein is CASSLLGASGTNEKLFF. Written as DNA, the CDR3 is TGCGCCAGCAGCTTGTTAGGGGCGTCCGGAACTAATGAAAAACTGTTTTTT. This rearrangement joins TRBV5-1 to TRBJ1-4, with a possible D match to TRBD1 (5 bases). Between the trimmed V and J ends, which lost 1 base and 1 base, there was a span of 14 bases. From germline, CDR1 is SGHRS and CDR2 YFSETQ. The length of the CDR3 is 17 residues. Full variable domain (rest looked up from reference TRBV5-1 and TRBJ1-4): KAGVTQTPRYLIKTRGQQVTLSCSPISGHRSVSWYQQTPGQGLQFLFEYFSETQRNKGNFPGRFSGRQFSNSRSEMNVSTLELGDSALYLCASSLLGASGTNEKLFFGSGTQLSVL.

This clonotype was seen ten or more times. This chain joins TRBV18 and TRBJ2-5; weak D call: TRBD2 (5 bases). V lost 1 base, J lost 1 base, and 10 bases lay in between. Germline CDR1 reads KGHSH; CDR2 reads LQKENI. CDR3 length: 15 amino acids. CDR3 residues: CASSPRGGFQETQYF. Here the CDR3 DNA reads TGTGCCAGCTCACCACGAGGCGGGTTCCAAGAGACCCAGTACTTC. The full variable domain, with the rest looked up from reference TRBV18 and TRBJ2-5, is NAGVMQNPRHLVRRRGQEARLRCSPMKGHSHVYWYRQLPEEGLKFMVYLQKENIIDESGMPKERFSAEFPKEGPSILRIQQVVRGDSAAYFCASSPRGGFQETQYFGPGTRLLVL.

This clonotype is a singleton in its sample. A junction end diverges from the germline sequence, so it may reflect a read error. J is TRBJ1-2 and V is TRBV20-1; D may be TRBD1 (5 bases). Germline CDR1 reads DFQATT; CDR2 reads SNEGSKA (reference sequence). The CDR3 has 13 amino acids. The CDR3 sequence: CSARTPVNYGYIF. The CDR3 region has the DNA TGCAGTGCCCGGACACCTGTTAACTATGGCTACATCTTC.

This clonotype was found many times. Written as DNA, the CDR3 is TGTGCCAGCAGTGATATGCGGGTCAGTCGAGAGACCCAGTACTTC. It translates to CASSDMRVSRETQYF. This rearrangement joins TRBV2 to TRBJ2-5; maybe TRBD2 (5 bases). This CDR3 spans 15 amino acids. CDR1 is SNHLY, CDR2 FYNNEI, per germline. Trimming removed 3 bases from V and 4 bases from J, with 15 bases in between.

The chain employs TRBV7-2 and TRBJ2-3; tentative D call: TRBD1 (6 bases). Looked up from germline, CDR1 is SGHTA and CDR2 is FQGNSA. Trimming removed 3 bases from V and 0 bases from J, with 10 bases in between. The CDR3 runs to 15 residues. The chain's CDR3 is CASSFWTASTDTQYF. CDR3 in DNA: TGTGCCAGCAGCTTCTGGACAGCTAGCACAGATACGCAGTATTTT.

The rearrangement joins TRBV6-5 to TRBJ2-1; maybe TRBD1 (6 bases). Trimming took off 0 bases at V and 4 bases at J, with 10 bases between the two ends. This CDR3 comprises 15 residues. Germline CDR1 MNHEY, CDR2 SVGAGI. The DNA of the CDR3 is TGTGCCAGCAGTTACTCCGGGACACCTTACAATGAGCAGTTCTTC. Its translation is CASSYSGTPYNEQFF.

The DNA for the CDR3 is TGCAGCGCCATTGGGGGAGGGGCCGGGGAGCTGTTTTTT. Protein product: CSAIGGGAGELFF. J is TRBJ2-2 and V is TRBV29-1; 7 bases match TRBD2. V gave up 7 bases and J gave up 6 bases; unmatched junction bases: 8. This CDR3 is 13 amino acids long. The germline CDR1 and CDR2 sequences are SQVTM and ANQGSEA.

The count of this clonotype is one. This sequence joins TRBV25-1 and TRBJ1-1; possible D gene TRBD1, 6 bases. V dropped 0 bases and J dropped 6 bases, with 11 bases sitting between them. CDR1 is MGHDK, CDR2 SYGVNS, per germline. The CDR3 has 14 residues. This chain's CDR3 is CASSEYRGSPEAFF. In DNA, the CDR3 is TGTGCCAGCAGTGAATATAGGGGGAGTCCTGAAGCTTTCTTT.

The CDR3 DNA is TGCAGTGCTCGGATAGCGGGGGGCGATGAGCAGTTCTTC. As protein: CSARIAGGDEQFF. The chain uses TRBV20-1 and TRBJ2-1, with TRBD2 identical over 10 bases. Germline V gene sequence: CDR1 DFQATT, CDR2 SNEGSKA (reference sequence). The CDR3 loop spans 13 amino acids. Trimming took 5 bases from V and 8 from J; bases not matched to a gene: 6.

The gene calls are TRBV28 and TRBJ1-1; no clear D gene. CDR3 length equals 16 residues. V shed 8 bases and J shed 1 base, with 20 bases lying between them. Germline lookup yields CDR1 MDHEN and CDR2 SYDVKM. The CDR3, as DNA: TGTGCCAGCGATTCACAATACAAGGGAACGAACACTGAAGCTTTCTTT. Protein sequence: CASDSQYKGTNTEAFF.